The 18 T cell receptor beta chains given below trace back to one sample, sequenced in a study of T cells of healthy individuals. TCRdb redid the calling of the 5' RACE reads with MiXCR, one entry per CDR3 protein. There are under 70,000 distinct CDR3 sequences in the sample; approximately 14% occur only once, and around 16% lies in the top ten. These receptors were collected from a human donor in good health.

Ten or more counts support this clonotype. The chain joins TRBV15 to TRBJ2-2; D uncertain. The CDR3 has 13 amino acids. V lost 6 bases and J lost 1, with 6 bases in between. Germline assignment: CDR1 LNHNV and CDR2 YYDKDF (reference sequence). The CDR3 DNA reads as TGTGCCACCAGGTTCGGGAACACCGGGGAGCTGTTTTTT. Translated, it gives CATRFGNTGELFF. The full variable domain, in which reference TRBV15 and TRBJ2-2 provide the parts outside the CDR3, is DAMVIQNPRYQVTQFGKPVTLSCSQTLNHNVMYWYQQKSSQAPKLLFHYYDKDFNNEADTPDNFQSRRPNTSFCFLDIRSPGLGDTAMYLCATRFGNTGELFFGEGSRLTVL.

The V gene is TRBV7-8, the J gene TRBJ1-2; D gene uncertain. CDR3 length: 15 amino acids. Deletions cut 5 bases from V and 1 base from J, with 14 bases between. Germline V CDR1 and CDR2: SGHVS, FQNEAQ. This chain's CDR3 is CASSERTAINYGYTF. As DNA, the CDR3 is TGTGCCAGCAGCGAGAGGACTGCGATTAACTATGGCTACACCTTC. The full variable domain, completed using reference TRBV7-8 and TRBJ1-2, is GAGVSQSPRYKVAKRGQDVALRCDPISGHVSLFWYQQALGQGPEFLTYFQNEAQLDKSGLPSDRFFAERPEGSVSTLKIQRTQQEDSAVYLCASSERTAINYGYTFGSGTRLTVV.

This chain joins TRBV20-1 and TRBJ1-4; perhaps TRBD1 as D (5 bases). Germline CDR1 is DFQATT and CDR2 is SNEGSKA (reference sequence). This CDR3 spans 12 amino acids. Trimming shortened V by 5 bases and J by 1 base, and 5 bases separated the two germline ends. Here the CDR3 reads CSAGGTNEKLFF. As DNA, the CDR3 is TGCAGTGCTGGGGGAACTAATGAAAAACTGTTTTTT.

This clonotype was detected only once. This may come from a read error, since a much larger clone is one base off. This chain links TRBV25-1 with TRBJ2-1; D is possibly TRBD2 (5 bases). The CDR3 totals 12 residues. Germline V lookup: CDR1 MGHDK, CDR2 SYGVNS. The CDR3 DNA sequence: TGTGCCAGCAGGAGCGGATACAATGAGCAGTTATTC. It codes for CASRSGYNEQLF.

This clonotype was counted between two and nine times. The chain combines TRBV6-5 with TRBJ1-5; the D gene is possibly TRBD1 (5 bases). The V gene lost 0 bases and the J gene lost 6 bases, with 9 bases spanning the gap. Germline CDR1 reads MNHEY; CDR2 reads SVGAGI. The CDR3 runs to 14 residues. The CDR3 DNA is TGTGCCAGCAGTTACTCCGGAGGGGTTCAGCCCCAGCATTTT. Its translation is CASSYSGGVQPQHF.

This clonotype was found many times. The chain couples TRBV20-1 to TRBJ2-1, with D hard to call. Germline V gives CDR1 DFQATT, CDR2 SNEGSKA (reference sequence). CDR3 length: 14 residues. Trimming cost V 6 bases and J 5 bases, with 17 bases left between them. The CDR3: CSASNPTWHNEQFF. DNA for the CDR3: TGCAGTGCCTCTAATCCGACTTGGCACAATGAGCAGTTCTTC.

A few counts support this clonotype. The chain employs TRBV6-5 and TRBJ2-3; 8 nucleotides align to TRBD2. CDR3 size: 16 residues. Losses at the gene ends were 5 bases for V and 5 bases for J; bases not matched to a gene: 12. CDR1 is MNHEY and CDR2 is SVGAGI in the germline V gene. As DNA, the CDR3 is TGTGCCAGCAGTCCTGAAGCGGGGGCCGGACAAGATACGCAGTATTTT. Encoded protein: CASSPEAGAGQDTQYF.

This clonotype was observed at least ten times. This chain uses TRBV24-1 with TRBJ2-3; 9 bases match TRBD1. The CDR3 extends over 17 amino acids. Germline CDR1 KGHDR, CDR2 SFDVKD. V trimming: 3 bases; J trimming: 5 bases; junction bases outside the gene matches: 11. For the CDR3, the DNA is TGTGCCACCAGTGATCCGATGGGGGGACAGGGAGAAGATACGCAGTATTTT. This codes for CATSDPMGGQGEDTQYF.

In its sample, this clonotype was seen many times. The V gene is TRBV4-3, the J gene TRBJ2-3; unclear D gene. Germline CDR1 is LGHNA and CDR2 is YSLEER. V was trimmed by 4 bases and J by 3 bases, leaving 11 bases between them. The CDR3 length is 14 residues. In DNA form, the CDR3 reads TGCGCCAGCAGCCTTTCCACGTTGACAGATACGCAGTATTTT. It encodes CASSLSTLTDTQYF.

This clonotype has a single count. At one end, the junction sequence differs from germline, possibly due to a read error. V is TRBV20-1 and J is TRBJ2-3; 7 bases line up with TRBD1. Per the germline V gene, CDR1 is DFQATT and CDR2 is SNEGSKA (reference sequence). The CDR3 length is 13 residues. The CDR3 here is CRARRGPTDTQYF. Written as DNA, the CDR3 is TGCAGAGCTAGAAGGGGGCCCACAGATACGCAGTATTTT.

This clonotype was counted between two and nine times. V is TRBV6-6 and J is TRBJ2-7, with 9 bases lining up with TRBD2. The CDR3 loop spans 14 amino acids. V lost 6 bases to trimming and J lost 1 base; unmatched junction nucleotides: 4. Germline V lookup: CDR1 MNHNY, CDR2 SVGAGI (reference sequence). The CDR3 is CASRSTSGSYEQYF. CDR3 sequence (DNA): TGTGCCAGCAGGTCGACTAGCGGATCCTACGAGCAGTACTTC.

This clonotype came up many times. The chain uses TRBV29-1 and TRBJ2-7; the match to TRBD2 covers 11 bases. J was trimmed by 2 bases and V by 2 bases; bases with no gene match: 5. The CDR3 contains 15 residues. The germline CDR1 and CDR2 sequences are SQVTM and ANQGSEA. Here the CDR3 reads CSVEPLAGGTYEQYF. CDR3 bases: TGCAGCGTTGAACCTTTAGCGGGAGGGACCTACGAGCAGTACTTC.

About this clonotype: At one of its ends the junction is not consistent with the germline gene, which may arise from a read error. This chain links TRBV27 with TRBJ2-3, with D perhaps given as TRBD1 or TRBD2 (5 bases each). The CDR3 spans 16 residues. Germline CDR1 and CDR2: MNHEY and SMNVEV (reference sequence). The CDR3 loop reads CAGSLSTGRGTDTQYF. The CDR3 nucleotides read TGTGCCGGCAGTTTATCTACGGGGCGAGGAACAGATACGCAGTATTTT.

This clonotype was counted at least ten times. The chain links TRBV5-6 to TRBJ2-2; perhaps TRBD2 as D (5 bases). The V end lost 1 base, the J end lost 4 bases, and 14 bases lay between the germline ends. The CDR3 is 16 amino acids. Looked up from germline, CDR1 is SGHDT and CDR2 is YYEEEE. The CDR3 DNA reads TGTGCCAGCAGCTTGTTCGTGGATGCGGGCACCGGGGAGCTGTTTTTT. This sequence encodes CASSLFVDAGTGELFF.

In its sample, this clonotype was seen a few times. The CDR3 nucleotides are TGTGCCAGCAGTTACCGCGCCAGGGACACCGGGGAGCTGTTTTTT. Translating it yields CASSYRARDTGELFF. The gene calls are TRBV6-5 and TRBJ2-2; TRBD1 might be the D (5 bases). The germline V gene has CDR1 MNHEY and CDR2 SVGAGI. This CDR3 has 15 residues. Deletions cut 2 bases from V and 3 bases from J, with 10 bases between.

This clonotype was found many times. The rearrangement links TRBV12-3 or TRBV12-4 to TRBJ1-4; 8 bases are shared with TRBD1. The CDR3 spans 16 residues. Trimming removed 6 bases from V and 0 bases from J; junction bases left unmatched: 6. This chain's CDR3 is CASRPGQGATNEKLFF. For the CDR3, the DNA is TGTGCCAGCAGGCCTGGACAGGGTGCAACTAATGAAAAACTGTTTTTT.

This clonotype showed up many times. The gene calls are TRBV9 and TRBJ2-1; 13 bases agree with TRBD2. After removal of 0 bases from V and 9 bases from J, the junction contained 6 bases not matched to a gene. The CDR3 runs to 16 residues. The germline V gene has CDR1 SGDLS and CDR2 YYNGEE. The CDR3 DNA reads TGTGCCAGCAGCGTAGAAGGGACTAGCGGGACCGGTGAGCAGTTCTTC. Amino acid sequence: CASSVEGTSGTGEQFF.

At least ten counts were recorded for this clonotype. The chain recombines TRBV20-1 with TRBJ2-1, with 7 positions matching TRBD2. There are 16 residues in the CDR3. Trimming took 5 bases from V and 2 from J; bases not matched to a gene: 12. Germline V lookup: CDR1 DFQATT, CDR2 SNEGSKA (reference sequence). The CDR3 sequence: CSARLSGLAAYNEQFF. The DNA for the CDR3 is TGCAGTGCTCGATTATCGGGGCTAGCGGCCTACAATGAGCAGTTCTTC.